Below, one T cell receptor beta chain is given with its context. Antigen specificity is unknown. Repertoires were generated with immunoSEQ multiplex PCR, while TCRdb's copy carries only in-frame clones and drops some. The sample has 15,000 or so clones, under 90% seen once. The data originate from a study of lymphopenia after photon versus proton radiotherapy. V gave up 1 base and J gave up 4 bases, with 4 bases separating them. Germline CDR1 is SEHNR and CDR2 is FQNEAQ (reference sequence). The CDR3 covers 12 residues. Whole-study findings and limits: Better survival with proton therapy was suggested as possible, not demonstrated.

Sequenced here: peripheral blood, sampled from a patient treated with proton-based radiotherapy. This chain joins TRBV7-9 and TRBJ1-1; D ambiguous. This receptor was obtained from a man between 65 and 80 years old with pancreatic cancer. The chain's CDR3 is CASSLGVTEAFF. CDR3 nucleotides: TGTGCCAGCAGCTTAGGAGTCACTGAAGCTTTCTTT. Full variable domain (rest looked up from reference TRBV7-9 and TRBJ1-1): DTGVSQNPRHKITKRGQNVTFRCDPISEHNRLYWYRQTLGQGPEFLTYFQNEAQLEKSRLLSDRFSAERPKGSFSTLEIQRTEQGDSAMYLCASSLGVTEAFFGQGTRLTVV.